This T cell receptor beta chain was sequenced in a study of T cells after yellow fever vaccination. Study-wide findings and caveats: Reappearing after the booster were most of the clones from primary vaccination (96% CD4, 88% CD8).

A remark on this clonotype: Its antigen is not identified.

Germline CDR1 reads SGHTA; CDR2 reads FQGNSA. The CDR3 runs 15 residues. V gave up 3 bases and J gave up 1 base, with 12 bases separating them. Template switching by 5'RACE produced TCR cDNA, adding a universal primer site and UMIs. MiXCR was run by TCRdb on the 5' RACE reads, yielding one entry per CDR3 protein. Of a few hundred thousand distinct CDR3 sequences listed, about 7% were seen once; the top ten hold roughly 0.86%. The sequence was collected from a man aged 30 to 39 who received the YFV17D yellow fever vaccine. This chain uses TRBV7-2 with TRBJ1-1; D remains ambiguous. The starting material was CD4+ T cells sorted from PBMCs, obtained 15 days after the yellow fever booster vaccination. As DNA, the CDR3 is TGTGCCAGCAGCTTGTTAGGACCGGGGAACACTGAAGCTTTCTTT. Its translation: CASSLLGPGNTEAFF. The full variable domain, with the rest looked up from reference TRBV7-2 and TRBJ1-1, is GAGVSQSPSNKVTEKGKDVELRCDPISGHTALYWYRQSLGQGLEFLIYFQGNSAPDKSGLPSDRFSAERTGGSVSTLTIQRTQQEDSAVYLCASSLLGPGNTEAFFGQGTRLTVV.